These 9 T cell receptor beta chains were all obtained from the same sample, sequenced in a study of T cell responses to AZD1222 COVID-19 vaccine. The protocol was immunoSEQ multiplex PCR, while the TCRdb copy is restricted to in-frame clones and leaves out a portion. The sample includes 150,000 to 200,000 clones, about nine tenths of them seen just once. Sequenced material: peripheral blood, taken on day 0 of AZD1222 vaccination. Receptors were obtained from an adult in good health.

CDR3 in DNA: TGTGCCAGCGATACGACAGGGGACTATGGCTACACCTTC. Translated, it gives CASDTTGDYGYTF. The chain links TRBV12-3 or TRBV12-4 to TRBJ1-2; 8 bases agree with TRBD1. V lost 8 bases to trimming and J lost 3 bases; unmatched junction nucleotides: 5. This CDR3 contains 13 residues.

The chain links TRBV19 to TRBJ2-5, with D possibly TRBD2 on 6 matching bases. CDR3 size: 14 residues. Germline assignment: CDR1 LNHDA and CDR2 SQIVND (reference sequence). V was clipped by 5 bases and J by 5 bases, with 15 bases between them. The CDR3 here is CASSDLGGWETQYF. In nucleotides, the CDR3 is TGTGCCAGTAGTGACCTCGGGGGATGGGAGACCCAGTACTTC.

This chain's CDR3 is CASSLESLGVGNTEAFF. The CDR3 nucleotides are TGTGCCAGCAGCTTAGAATCTCTTGGGGTTGGGAACACTGAAGCTTTCTTT. The chain carries TRBV7-6 and TRBJ1-1, with no clear D. V lost 1 base and J 1 base, leaving 16 bases between the germline ends. This CDR3 region has 17 residues. Germline V gives CDR1 SGHVS, CDR2 FNYEAQ.

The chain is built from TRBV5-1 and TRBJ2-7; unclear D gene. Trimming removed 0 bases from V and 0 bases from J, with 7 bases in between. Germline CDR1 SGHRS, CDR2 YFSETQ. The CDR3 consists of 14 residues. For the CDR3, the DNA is TGCGCCAGCAGCTTGGTAGGCAGCTCCTACGAGCAGTACTTC. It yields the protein CASSLVGSSYEQYF.

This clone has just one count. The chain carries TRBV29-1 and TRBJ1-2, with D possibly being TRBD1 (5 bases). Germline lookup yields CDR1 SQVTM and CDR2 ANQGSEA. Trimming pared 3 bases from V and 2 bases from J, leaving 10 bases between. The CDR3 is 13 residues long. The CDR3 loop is CSVEPGQNYGYTF. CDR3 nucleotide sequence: TGCAGCGTTGAGCCAGGGCAGAACTATGGCTACACCTTC.

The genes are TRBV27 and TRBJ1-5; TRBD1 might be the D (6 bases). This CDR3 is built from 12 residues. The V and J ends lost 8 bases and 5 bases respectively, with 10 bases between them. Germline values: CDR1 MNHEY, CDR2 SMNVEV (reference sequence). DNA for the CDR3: TGTGCCAGCTCAACAGGGTATCAGCCCCAGCATTTT. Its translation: CASSTGYQPQHF.

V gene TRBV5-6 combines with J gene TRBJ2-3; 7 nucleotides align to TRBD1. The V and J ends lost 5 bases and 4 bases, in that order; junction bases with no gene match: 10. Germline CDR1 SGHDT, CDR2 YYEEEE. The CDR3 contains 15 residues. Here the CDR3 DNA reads TGTGCCAGCAGAGATTCCGGGACAGCTTCAGATACGCAGTATTTT. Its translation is CASRDSGTASDTQYF.

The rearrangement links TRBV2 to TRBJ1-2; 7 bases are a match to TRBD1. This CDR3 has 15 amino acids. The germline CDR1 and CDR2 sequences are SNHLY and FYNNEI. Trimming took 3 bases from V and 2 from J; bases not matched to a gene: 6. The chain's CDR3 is CASSEGGQINYGYTF. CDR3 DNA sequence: TGTGCCAGCAGTGAGGGGGGACAGATAAACTATGGCTACACCTTC.

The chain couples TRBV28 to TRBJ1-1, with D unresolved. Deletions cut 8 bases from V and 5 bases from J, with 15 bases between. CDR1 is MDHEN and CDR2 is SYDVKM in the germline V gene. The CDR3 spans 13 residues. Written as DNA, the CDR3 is TGTGCCAGCCTCGGGGTTCTAGGGACTGAAGCTTTCTTT. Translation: CASLGVLGTEAFF.